This T cell receptor (beta chain) emerged from a study of breast tumors, draining lymph nodes, adjacent tissues. General observations from the study: Tumor repertoires ranked between lymph nodes and nontumor tissue in diversity, with V and J gene preferences.

Note on this clonotype: The antigen is not known.

TCRdb reprocessed the multiplex PCR reads via MiXCR and lists one record per CDR3 protein. There are 20,000 to 25,000 distinct CDR3 sequences in the sample; roughly 60% occur only once, and roughly an eighth lies in the top ten. The CDR3 is 14 residues long. Germline CDR1 SGHTA, CDR2 FQGNSA. V lost 2 bases to trimming and J lost 5 bases, with 11 bases between them. The TCR was taken from a female donor with breast cancer. Some clones in this sample may be carry-over from other donors' samples. The sequencing sample was made of breast tumor tissue. V is TRBV7-2 and J is TRBJ2-3; D may be TRBD2 (5 bases). CDR3 in amino acids: CASSLLGVRDTQYF. The CDR3 nucleotides are TGTGCCAGCAGCTTACTCGGGGTACGAGATACGCAGTATTTT.